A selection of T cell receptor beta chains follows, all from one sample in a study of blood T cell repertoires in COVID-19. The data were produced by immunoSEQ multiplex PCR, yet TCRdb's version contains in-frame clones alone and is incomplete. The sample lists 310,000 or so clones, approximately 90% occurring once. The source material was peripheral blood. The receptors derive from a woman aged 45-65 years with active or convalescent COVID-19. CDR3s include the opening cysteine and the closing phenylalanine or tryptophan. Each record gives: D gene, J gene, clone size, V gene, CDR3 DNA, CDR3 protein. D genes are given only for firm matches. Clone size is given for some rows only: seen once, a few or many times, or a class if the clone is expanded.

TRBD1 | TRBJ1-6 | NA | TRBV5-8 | TGTGCCAGCAGCTTGGTAGGACAGGGAAATTCACCCCTCCACTTT | CASSLVGQGNSPLHF
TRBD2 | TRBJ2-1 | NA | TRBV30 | TGTGCCTGGAGTCCCGGGAGGGCCAGCTACAATGAGCAGTTCTTC | CAWSPGRASYNEQFF
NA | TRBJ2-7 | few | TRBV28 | TGTGCCAGCAGCGAACAGGCGGGGGAGCAGTACTTC | CASSEQAGEQYF
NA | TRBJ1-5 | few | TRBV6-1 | TGTGCCAGCTCTCAGGGCTATAGCAATCAGCCCCAGCATTTT | CASSQGYSNQPQHF
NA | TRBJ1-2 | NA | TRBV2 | TGTGCCAGCAGTGATCGGGGCAGGGGTTACTATGGCTACACCTTC | CASSDRGRGYYGYTF
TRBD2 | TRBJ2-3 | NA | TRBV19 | TGTGCCAGTAGTATGGTCGCGGGAGGGCCCAATACGCAGTATTTT | CASSMVAGGPNTQYF
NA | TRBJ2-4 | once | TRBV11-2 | TGTGCCAGCAGCTTAGGCGGGGGCTATGGCATTCAGTACTTC | CASSLGGGYGIQYF
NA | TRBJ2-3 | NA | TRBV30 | TGTGCCTGGAGTCCCGGGACTCAAAGCACAGATACGCAGTATTTT | CAWSPGTQSTDTQYF
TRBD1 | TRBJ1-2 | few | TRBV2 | TGTGCCAGCAGTATACAGACAGGGACCGGTGGCTACACCTTC | CASSIQTGTGGYTF
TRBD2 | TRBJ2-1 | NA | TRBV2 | TGTGCCAGCAGAAGGACTAGCGGGAATGAGCAGTTCTTC | CASRRTSGNEQFF
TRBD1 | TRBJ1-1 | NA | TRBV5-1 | TGCGCCAGCAGCTCGGATGGACAGGGAAGATCCACTGAAGCTTTCTTT | CASSSDGQGRSTEAFF
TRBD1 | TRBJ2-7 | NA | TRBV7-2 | TGTGCCAGCAGCACTGGACAGGGCCCCAGAACCTACGAGCAGTACTTC | CASSTGQGPRTYEQYF
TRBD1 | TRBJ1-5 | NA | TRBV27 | TGTGCCAGCAGTTTATCCCGACAGGGGGGTCAGCCCCAGCATTTT | CASSLSRQGGQPQHF
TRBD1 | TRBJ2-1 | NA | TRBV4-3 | TGCGCCAGCAGCCAAGATAGGACAGGGGATTTCTACAATGAGCAGTTCTTC | CASSQDRTGDFYNEQFF
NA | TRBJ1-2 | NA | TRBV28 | TGTGCCAGCGGCCCCAGGGGCTATGGCTACACCTTC | CASGPRGYGYTF